One T cell receptor (beta chain) is described in this entry. Its specificity is unknown. The source of the sample is a study of T cell responses to AZD1222 COVID-19 vaccine. Findings and caveats of the study: With dominance at 160-218 and 743-854, vaccine-associated CD4 TCRs spanned spike. Donors were largely white British and mainly female; clonal diversity was possibly underestimated. Repertoires were sampled only after the peak T cell response.

CDR3 length: 15 residues. Germline V CDR1 and CDR2: MGHRA, YSYEKL. V was pared by 1 base and J by 1 base, with 9 bases between. Libraries were prepared by immunoSEQ multiplex PCR; TCRdb keeps only in-frame clonotypes and omits some of them. The sample has 130,000 to 150,000 clones; 75% to 90% are singletons. The genes are TRBV4-1 and TRBJ2-3; no firm D call. This receptor was taken from an adult in good health. The sequenced sample was peripheral blood, obtained on day 0 of MenACWY control vaccination. This chain's CDR3 is CASSQVPSGTDTQYF. The CDR3 bases are TGCGCCAGCAGCCAAGTACCGAGTGGCACAGATACGCAGTATTTT.